A selection of T cell receptor beta chains follows, all from one sample in a study of T-cell reconstitution after alpha-beta-depleted transplantation in children. Each CDR3 protein is one row after TCRdb ran MiXCR on the PCR reads. The table has about 540,000 distinct CDR3 sequences, about 18% seen once; the top ten hold 2.5% to 4%. Source: PBMCs from the stem cell graft donor, taken from the stem cell graft. The receptor set was obtained from a human donor who donated a stem cell graft to a child with acute lymphoblastic leukemia. Both conserved end residues are part of each CDR3. A D gene is named only where the DNA matches it firmly. Only some rows state a clone size, as once, few, many or a class for expanded clones.

TRBD1	few	TRBV7-8	TRBJ1-1	CASSFRIRGLYTEAFF	TGTGCCAGCAGCTTCCGGATCAGGGGGCTGTACACTGAAGCTTTCTTT
TRBD2	NA	TRBV10-3	TRBJ2-6	CAISDPTSGSLGGANVLTF	TGTGCCATCAGTGACCCGACTAGCGGGAGTCTCGGTGGGGCCAACGTCCTGACTTTC
TRBD2	once	TRBV7-2	TRBJ2-3	CASDTPGLAGGTDTQYF	TGTGCCAGCGATACCCCGGGACTAGCGGGAGGCACAGATACGCAGTATTTT
NA	NA	TRBV2	TRBJ2-2	CASELRQVSGELFF	TGTGCCAGCGAACTTCGACAGGTCAGCGGGGAGCTGTTTTTT
NA	few	TRBV12-3/TRBV12-4	TRBJ2-3	CASSWGLGTSKDTQYF	TGTGCCAGCAGTTGGGGATTAGGGACTTCCAAAGATACGCAGTATTTT
NA	NA	TRBV11-1	TRBJ2-7	CASSSLGDPWVHEQYF	TGTGCCAGCAGCTCATTGGGAGATCCTTGGGTCCACGAGCAGTACTTC
TRBD2	few	TRBV14	TRBJ2-1	CASSRRLLAGVSNEQFF	TGTGCCAGCAGCCGTCGACTACTAGCGGGAGTTTCCAATGAGCAGTTCTTC
NA	NA	TRBV7-2	TRBJ2-4	CASSTQNSQYF	TGTGCCAGCAGCACTCAAAACAGTCAGTACTTC
TRBD2	few	TRBV9	TRBJ2-3	CASSVAGGWTDTQYF	TGTGCCAGCAGCGTAGCGGGAGGGTGGACAGATACGCAGTATTTT
TRBD1	few	TRBV5-1	TRBJ2-1	CASSLAEGAVYNEQFF	TGCGCCAGCAGCTTGGCCGAGGGGGCCGTCTACAATGAGCAGTTCTTC
TRBD1	few	TRBV12-3/TRBV12-4	TRBJ2-2	CASSRTGGAGTGELFF	TGTGCCAGCAGTAGGACAGGGGGCGCCGGCACCGGGGAGCTGTTTTTT
NA	NA	TRBV3-1	TRBJ2-2	CASSQDYIRGAGELFF	TGTGCCAGCAGCCAAGATTATATTCGAGGCGCCGGGGAGCTGTTTTTT
TRBD2	NA	TRBV2	TRBJ2-7	CASTVIRLAGVAYEQYF	TGTGCCAGCACAGTTATTCGACTAGCGGGAGTGGCCTACGAGCAGTACTTC
NA	NA	TRBV18	TRBJ1-1	CASSPIATEAFF	TGTGCCAGCTCACCTATAGCGACCGAAGCTTTCTTT
TRBD2	many	TRBV7-8	TRBJ2-1	CASSLLGGRDYNEQFF	TGTGCCAGCAGCTTATTAGGCGGGAGGGACTACAATGAGCAGTTCTTC
NA	NA	TRBV7-9	TRBJ2-3	CASSGRTVSTDTQYF	TGTGCCAGCAGCGGGCGGACCGTGAGCACAGATACGCAGTATTTT
NA	NA	TRBV10-3	TRBJ2-7	CAISESAARYEQYF	TGTGCCATCAGTGAGTCGGCAGCCCGCTACGAGCAGTACTTC
TRBD2	once	TRBV28	TRBJ2-1	CASSPQAGSSYNEQFF	TGTGCCAGCAGTCCCCAAGCGGGGAGCTCCTACAATGAGCAGTTCTTC
TRBD1	few	TRBV18	TRBJ2-2	CASSPPDRGTGELFF	TGTGCCAGCTCACCACCTGACAGGGGCACCGGGGAGCTGTTTTTT
NA	few	TRBV5-1	TRBJ1-1	CASRLTNTEAFF	TGCGCCAGCAGGCTCACGAACACTGAAGCTTTCTTT
TRBD2	NA	TRBV5-1	TRBJ2-5	CASSLGSSGRAQETQYF	TGCGCCAGCAGCTTGGGCTCCAGCGGGAGGGCCCAAGAGACCCAGTACTTC
TRBD1	few	TRBV5-1	TRBJ1-5	CASSWGQGDQPQHF	TGCGCCAGCAGCTGGGGACAGGGGGATCAGCCCCAGCATTTT
NA	few	TRBV3-1	TRBJ2-7	CASSQVLLYEQYF	TGTGCCAGCAGCCAGGTTCTTCTCTACGAGCAGTACTTC
NA	NA	TRBV6-2/TRBV6-3	TRBJ2-7	CASSYGGRSSYEQYF	TGTGCCAGCAGTTATGGTGGGCGCAGCTCCTACGAGCAGTACTTC
NA	few	TRBV29-1	TRBJ1-2	CSVDYIAPHTDYFNYGYTF	TGCAGCGTTGACTATATTGCGCCACATACCGACTACTTTAACTATGGCTACACCTTC
TRBD1	many	TRBV27	TRBJ1-5	CASSPGTVNQPQHF	TGTGCCAGCAGTCCCGGGACAGTCAATCAGCCCCAGCATTTT
NA	NA	TRBV6-1	TRBJ2-1	CASRKGGDALRQFF	TGTGCCAGCCGAAAGGGGGGGGACGCATTAAGGCAGTTCTTC
TRBD2	few	TRBV9	TRBJ2-3	CASSVESTSGRGDTQYF	TGTGCCAGCAGCGTAGAGTCTACTAGCGGGAGAGGGGATACGCAGTATTTT
NA	few	TRBV5-1	TRBJ2-5	CASRQREGGQETQYF	TGCGCCAGCAGACAACGAGAAGGAGGGCAAGAGACCCAGTACTTC
NA	few	TRBV10-2	TRBJ2-1	CASSSPLSSYNEQFF	TGCGCCAGCAGCTCCCCCCTCAGCTCCTACAATGAGCAGTTCTTC
NA	NA	TRBV5-1	TRBJ2-7	CASSPLAGRGYEQYF	TGCGCCAGCAGCCCCTTGGCAGGGAGAGGCTACGAGCAGTACTTC
NA	NA	TRBV7-2	TRBJ2-1	CASSLRTFEQFF	TGTGCCAGCAGCTTACGGACATTCGAGCAGTTCTTC
NA	few	TRBV5-1	TRBJ2-3	CASSLVQSTDTQYF	TGCGCCAGCAGCTTGGTACAGAGCACAGATACGCAGTATTTT
TRBD2	NA	TRBV7-8	TRBJ2-7	CASSPHRLAGGLSYEQYF	TGTGCCAGCAGCCCACACAGATTAGCGGGAGGTTTATCCTACGAGCAGTACTTC
NA	few	TRBV9	TRBJ2-7	CASSVAGRGYEQYF	TGTGCCAGCAGCGTAGCGGGACGAGGCTACGAGCAGTACTTC
NA	NA	TRBV18	TRBJ2-1	CASSTSPLAGEQFF	TGTGCCAGCTCAACGAGCCCTCTGGCAGGTGAGCAGTTCTTC
NA	NA	TRBV4-1	TRBJ2-1	CASSHQEGRVGNEQFF	TGCGCCAGCAGCCATCAAGAGGGCAGGGTCGGGAATGAGCAGTTCTTC
NA	many	TRBV7-3	TRBJ2-2	CASSSQAGAGELFF	TGTGCCAGCAGCTCCCAGGCCGGGGCCGGGGAGCTGTTTTTT
NA	few	TRBV6-5	TRBJ2-7	CASSSGNTESYEQYF	TGTGCCAGCAGTTCCGGGAACACTGAATCCTACGAGCAGTACTTC
NA	NA	TRBV12-3/TRBV12-4	TRBJ2-1	CASSAWDTKKADNEQFF	TGTGCCAGCAGTGCATGGGACACGAAGAAGGCCGACAATGAGCAGTTCTTC
NA	NA	TRBV15	TRBJ1-1	CATSRDLGGQAFF	TGTGCCACCAGCAGAGATTTGGGCGGGCAGGCTTTCTTT
NA	NA	TRBV7-9	TRBJ2-1	CASRPRSRNEQFF	TGTGCCAGCAGACCCCGGAGCCGCAATGAGCAGTTCTTC
TRBD2	NA	TRBV15	TRBJ2-5	CATSRGLRTSGKETQYF	TGTGCCACCAGCAGGGGCCTGAGGACTAGCGGGAAAGAGACCCAGTACTTC
TRBD2	few	TRBV27	TRBJ2-7	CASSMSGLAGEQYF	TGTGCCAGCAGTATGTCGGGACTAGCGGGCGAGCAGTACTTC
TRBD1	few	TRBV20-1	TRBJ2-7	CSASDPGQVTYEQYF	TGCAGTGCTAGTGATCCGGGACAGGTTACCTACGAGCAGTACTTC
NA	few	TRBV5-1	TRBJ1-3	CASSLGEAIFSGNTIYF	TGCGCCAGCAGCTTGGGGGAAGCTATTTTCTCTGGAAACACCATATATTTT
NA	few	TRBV21-1	TRBJ1-6	CASSPLNRGWCNSPLHF	TGTGCCAGCAGCCCGCTTAACAGGGGTTGGTGTAATTCACCCCTCCACTTT
TRBD2	few	TRBV29-1	TRBJ2-7	CSVGGASGSYEQYF	TGCAGCGTTGGAGGCGCTAGCGGATCCTACGAGCAGTACTTC
NA	few	TRBV11-2	TRBJ2-1	CASSLGTGSPYNEQFF	TGTGCCAGCAGCTTAGGTACCGGGAGTCCCTACAATGAGCAGTTCTTC
TRBD1	NA	TRBV5-1	TRBJ2-5	CASSLITGGETQYF	TGCGCCAGCAGCTTGATAACAGGGGGAGAGACCCAGTACTTC
NA	many	TRBV12-3/TRBV12-4	TRBJ1-1	CASSLVTGLNTEAFF	TGTGCCAGCAGTTTAGTTACGGGGTTGAACACTGAAGCTTTCTTT
NA	NA	TRBV19	TRBJ2-1	CASSYLGQGNEQFF	TGTGCCAGTAGTTACTTAGGGCAGGGCAATGAGCAGTTCTTC
NA	few	TRBV5-5	TRBJ1-6	CASSFPGALHF	TGTGCCAGCAGCTTCCCGGGGGCCCTCCACTTT
NA	few	TRBV19	TRBJ2-3	CASSEEGVRTDTQYF	TGTGCCAGTAGTGAAGAGGGGGTTCGCACAGATACGCAGTATTTT
NA	NA	TRBV12-1	TRBJ2-1	CASSPSWGTGTGLYNEQFF	NA
NA	NA	TRBV6-2/TRBV6-3	TRBJ2-7	CASGVTYEQYF	TGTGCCAGCGGCGTAACCTACGAGCAGTACTTC
NA	few	TRBV5-1	TRBJ2-6	CASSTPQGGSSGANVLTF	TGCGCCAGCAGCACACCACAGGGAGGAAGCTCTGGGGCCAACGTCCTGACTTTC
NA	few	TRBV12-3/TRBV12-4	TRBJ2-1	CASSGDRGSLDEQFF	TGTGCCAGCAGTGGGGATCGAGGTTCGCTGGATGAGCAGTTCTTC
TRBD2	few	TRBV29-1	TRBJ2-1	CSVQREGNEQFF	TGCAGCGTGCAGCGGGAGGGCAATGAGCAGTTCTTC